What follows are 16 T cell receptor beta chains derived from one specimen sequenced in a study of blood T cell repertoires in COVID-19. Sequencing was performed with immunoSEQ multiplex PCR; in TCRdb, only in-frame clones are kept and a portion is missing. Of around 320,000 clones detected, around nine tenths appear once; the ten largest clones hold over 8.5%. Sequenced sample: peripheral blood. The source of these receptors is a woman younger than 45 with COVID-19, enrolled during active disease.

The chain uses TRBV5-4 and TRBJ2-7, with 10 bases aligning to TRBD1. The CDR3 loop spans 15 amino acids. Germline V lookup: CDR1 SGHNT, CDR2 YYREEE (reference sequence). V trimming: 0 bases; J trimming: 5 bases; junction bases outside the gene matches: 5. The CDR3 nucleotides read TGTGCCAGCAGCTTGGGGGGGGACAGGGGACACGAGCAGTACTTC. Translation: CASSLGGDRGHEQYF.

The V call is TRBV7-2, the J call TRBJ1-5, with TRBD1 as a possible D gene (6 bases). Germline assignment: CDR1 SGHTA and CDR2 FQGNSA. Trimming shortened V by 0 bases and J by 7 bases, and 13 bases separated the two germline ends. This CDR3 contains 15 residues. This CDR3 reads CASSLAQGRGQPQHF. The CDR3 DNA is TGTGCCAGCAGCTTAGCGCAGGGGAGAGGACAGCCCCAGCATTTT.

In this sample, this clone turned up once. The gene calls are TRBV14 and TRBJ1-5; the D is unclear. The V gene lost 8 bases and the J gene lost 5 bases, with 13 bases spanning the gap. The CDR3 is made up of 13 amino acids. Germline CDR1 reads SGHDN; CDR2 reads FVKESK. CDR3 sequence reads: CASLRRGDQPQHF. The CDR3, as DNA: TGTGCCAGCCTTAGACGGGGAGATCAGCCCCAGCATTTT.

This clone was counted once. The V and J genes are TRBV7-9 and TRBJ2-1; TRBD1 agrees at 10 bases. In germline, CDR1 is SEHNR, CDR2 FQNEAQ (reference sequence). After removal of 10 bases from V and 8 bases from J, the junction contained 11 bases not matched to a gene. The CDR3 is 14 amino acids. The CDR3: CATTRGQGPDEQFF. CDR3 bases: TGTGCCACCACTCGGGGACAGGGGCCCGATGAGCAGTTCTTC.

The chain links TRBV24-1 to TRBJ1-4, with TRBD1 matching 7 bases. The CDR3 loop spans 19 amino acids. Germline-derived CDR1 and CDR2 are KGHDR and SFDVKD. V lost 1 base to trimming and J lost 0 bases; unmatched junction nucleotides: 10. Here the CDR3 reads CATSDFTGEGGTTNEKLFF. CDR3 DNA sequence: TGTGCCACCAGTGATTTTACAGGGGAAGGGGGTACAACTAATGAAAAACTGTTTTTT.

The V and J genes are TRBV6-5 and TRBJ2-1; TRBD1 agrees at 9 bases. The CDR3 is 14 amino acids. Trimming cost V 5 bases and J 7 bases; bases outside gene matches: 6. Germline values: CDR1 MNHEY, CDR2 SVGAGI. The CDR3 loop is CASSRGTGRNEQFF. The DNA for the CDR3 is TGTGCCAGCAGTCGAGGGACAGGGAGGAATGAGCAGTTCTTC.

The chain couples TRBV27 to TRBJ2-7; possible D gene TRBD1, 6 bases. V was pared by 5 bases and J by 1 base, with 18 bases between. This CDR3 is built from 16 residues. Germline V gene data show CDR1 as MNHEY and CDR2 as SMNVEV (reference sequence). The CDR3 loop reads CASSLYPGQPSYEQYF. In nucleotides, the CDR3 is TGTGCCAGCAGTCTTTACCCGGGACAACCGTCCTACGAGCAGTACTTC.

The V gene is TRBV3-1 (or the pseudogene TRBV3-2), the J gene TRBJ2-5; 7 bases align to TRBD1. This CDR3 region has 15 residues. CDR1 and CDR2 from the germline V gene are LGHDT and YNNKEL (reference sequence). The junction had 11 bases not matched to a gene; V was cut back by 9 bases and J by 1 base. The CDR3, as DNA: TGTGCCAGTCATCGAGGGGGCGCTCGCCAAGAGACCCAGTACTTC. This codes for CASHRGGARQETQYF.

This sequence joins TRBV6-2 or TRBV6-3 and TRBJ2-1; D is undetermined. Germline V gene sequence: CDR1 MNHEY, CDR2 SVGEGT. V lost 5 bases, J lost 10 bases, and 12 bases lay in between. CDR3 length: 12 amino acids. CDR3 nucleotides: TGTGCCAGCAGTCCAACCCCCCGGGAGCAGTTCTTC. Amino acid sequence: CASSPTPREQFF.

The V and J genes are TRBV5-1 and TRBJ2-5; 10 bases align to TRBD1. The CDR3 totals 15 residues. After removal of 4 bases from V and 5 bases from J, the junction contained 8 bases not matched to a gene. Germline values: CDR1 SGHRS, CDR2 YFSETQ. CDR3 protein: CASSPDRGRGETQYF. Here the CDR3 DNA reads TGCGCCAGCAGCCCCGACAGGGGGCGCGGGGAGACCCAGTACTTC.

The CDR3 DNA reads as TGTGCCAGTAGTTACAGGGAGGGTCAGCCCCAGCATTTT. Protein sequence: CASSYREGQPQHF. V and J are TRBV19 and TRBJ1-5; TRBD1 might be the D (6 bases). Trimming removed 5 bases at V and 6 bases at J, with 11 bases between. Looked up from germline, CDR1 is LNHDA and CDR2 is SQIVND (reference sequence). This CDR3 is built from 13 residues.

The chain joins TRBV19 to TRBJ1-1; maybe TRBD1 (6 bases). Looked up from germline, CDR1 is LNHDA and CDR2 is SQIVND (reference sequence). V dropped 3 bases and J dropped 4 bases, with 9 bases sitting between them. The CDR3 contains 13 residues. This CDR3 reads CASSIQGPTEAFF. The CDR3, as DNA: TGTGCCAGTAGTATCCAGGGGCCCACTGAAGCTTTCTTT.

This clone was found once. The V gene is TRBV5-1, the J gene TRBJ2-1, with 12 bases matching TRBD2. The V gene end was trimmed by 3 bases and the J gene end by 5 bases; junction bases not matched to a gene: 6. The CDR3 totals 16 residues. Germline V lookup: CDR1 SGHRS, CDR2 YFSETQ. The CDR3 reads CASSWPRLAGDNEQFF. In nucleotides, the CDR3 is TGCGCCAGCAGCTGGCCCCGACTAGCGGGGGACAATGAGCAGTTCTTC.

This clone was picked up one time. V and J are TRBV7-8 and TRBJ1-1, with TRBD1 matching 9 bases. The ends lost 7 bases at V and 11 bases at J; junction bases unmatched: 20. CDR1 is SGHVS, CDR2 FQNEAQ, per germline. The CDR3 totals 16 residues. The CDR3 region has the DNA TGTGCCAGCACCGTCCAATCCGGGACAGGGAACACTCGGGCTTTCTTT. It encodes CASTVQSGTGNTRAFF.

The chain joins TRBV5-6 to TRBJ2-1; D is uncertain. The V end lost 0 bases, the J end lost 6 bases, and 7 bases lay between the germline ends. From germline, CDR1 is SGHDT and CDR2 YYEEEE. The CDR3 has 13 residues. The CDR3 sequence is CASSLGQVNEQFF. As DNA, the CDR3 is TGTGCCAGCAGCTTGGGGCAGGTCAATGAGCAGTTCTTC.

The chain joins TRBV3-1 (or the pseudogene TRBV3-2) to TRBJ2-2; D may be TRBD1 (5 bases). V was cut by 0 bases and J by 9 bases, with 11 bases left in between. CDR1 LGHDT and CDR2 YNNKEL come from the germline V gene (reference sequence). This CDR3 region has 14 residues. This CDR3 reads CASSQEGAGRELFF. The CDR3 coding sequence is TGTGCCAGCAGCCAAGAAGGGGCAGGGCGGGAGCTGTTTTTT.